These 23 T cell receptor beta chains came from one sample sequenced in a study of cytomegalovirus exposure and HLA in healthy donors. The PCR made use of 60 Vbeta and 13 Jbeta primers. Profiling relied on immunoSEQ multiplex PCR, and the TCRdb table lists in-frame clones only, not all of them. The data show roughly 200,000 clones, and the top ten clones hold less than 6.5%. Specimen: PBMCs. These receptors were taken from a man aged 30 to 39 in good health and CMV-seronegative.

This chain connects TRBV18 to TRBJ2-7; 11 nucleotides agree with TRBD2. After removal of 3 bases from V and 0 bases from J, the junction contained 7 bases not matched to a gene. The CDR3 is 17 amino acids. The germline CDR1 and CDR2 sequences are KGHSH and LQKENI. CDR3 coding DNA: TGTGCCAGCTCACCCGTTAGCGGGGGGGAGAGCTCCTACGAGCAGTACTTC. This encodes CASSPVSGGESSYEQYF.

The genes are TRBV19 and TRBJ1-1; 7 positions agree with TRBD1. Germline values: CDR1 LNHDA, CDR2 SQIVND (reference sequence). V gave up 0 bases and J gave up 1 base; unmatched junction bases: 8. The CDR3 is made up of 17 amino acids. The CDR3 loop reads CASSIDREGGENTEAFF. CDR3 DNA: TGTGCCAGTAGTATAGATAGAGAAGGGGGCGAGAACACTGAAGCTTTCTTT.

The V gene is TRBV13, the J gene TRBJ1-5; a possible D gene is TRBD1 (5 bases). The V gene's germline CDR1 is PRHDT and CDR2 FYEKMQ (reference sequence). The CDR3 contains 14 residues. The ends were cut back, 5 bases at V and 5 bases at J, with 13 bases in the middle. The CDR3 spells CASSERQRYQPQHF. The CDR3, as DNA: TGTGCCAGCAGCGAACGACAGCGATATCAGCCCCAGCATTTT.

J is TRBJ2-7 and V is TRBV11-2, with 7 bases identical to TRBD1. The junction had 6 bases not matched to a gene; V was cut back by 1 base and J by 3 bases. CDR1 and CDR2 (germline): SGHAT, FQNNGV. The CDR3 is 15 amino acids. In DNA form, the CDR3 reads TGTGCCAGCAGCTTAGCACCGACAGGGAGCTACGAGCAGTACTTC. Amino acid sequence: CASSLAPTGSYEQYF.

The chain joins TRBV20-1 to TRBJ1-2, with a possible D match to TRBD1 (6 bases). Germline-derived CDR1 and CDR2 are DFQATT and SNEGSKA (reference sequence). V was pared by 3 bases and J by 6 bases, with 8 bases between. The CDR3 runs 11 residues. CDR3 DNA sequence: TGCAGTGCTAGGGACAGCCATGGCTACACCTTC. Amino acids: CSARDSHGYTF.

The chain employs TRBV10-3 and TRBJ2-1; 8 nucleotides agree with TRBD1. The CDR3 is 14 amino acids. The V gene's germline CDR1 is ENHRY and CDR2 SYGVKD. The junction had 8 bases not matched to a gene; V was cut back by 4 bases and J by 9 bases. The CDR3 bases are TGTGCCATCAGTGTTGTACAGGGGGACGGTGAGCAGTTCTTC. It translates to CAISVVQGDGEQFF.

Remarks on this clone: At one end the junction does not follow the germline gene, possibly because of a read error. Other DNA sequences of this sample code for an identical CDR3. CDR3 DNA sequence: TGCGCCAGCAGCCAAGTCACAGGGAAGAACACTGAAGCCTTCTTT. Translating gives CASSQVTGKNTEAFF. This chain connects TRBV4-1 to TRBJ1-1; maybe TRBD1 (6 bases). This CDR3 spans 15 amino acids. Germline CDR1 is MGHRA and CDR2 is YSYEKL.

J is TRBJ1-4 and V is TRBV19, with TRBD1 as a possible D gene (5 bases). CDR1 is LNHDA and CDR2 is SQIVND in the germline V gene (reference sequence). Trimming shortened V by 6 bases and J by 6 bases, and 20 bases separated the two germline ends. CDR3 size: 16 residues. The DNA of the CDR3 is TGTGCCAGTAGGGAAGAATCAGGGTTAATGGATGAAAAACTGTTTTTT. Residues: CASREESGLMDEKLFF.

DNA of the CDR3: TGTGCCAGCAGCTTAGCAACGAGAGACGAGCAGTACTTC. Residues: CASSLATRDEQYF. V usage is TRBV7-6 and J usage is TRBJ2-7; D remains unclear. Germline values: CDR1 SGHVS, CDR2 FNYEAQ. The CDR3 runs 13 residues. V was trimmed by 0 bases and J by 5 bases, leaving 8 bases between them.

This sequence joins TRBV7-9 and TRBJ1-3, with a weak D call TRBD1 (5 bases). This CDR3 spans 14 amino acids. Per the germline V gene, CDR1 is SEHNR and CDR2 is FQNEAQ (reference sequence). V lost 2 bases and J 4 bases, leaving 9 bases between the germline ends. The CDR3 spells CASSLSAGGNTIYF. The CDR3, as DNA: TGTGCCAGCAGCTTAAGCGCAGGGGGAAACACCATATATTTT.

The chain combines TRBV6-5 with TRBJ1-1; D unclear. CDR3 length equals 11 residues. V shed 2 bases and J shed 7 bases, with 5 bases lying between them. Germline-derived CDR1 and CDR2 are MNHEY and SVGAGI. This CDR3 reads CASSYAGEAFF. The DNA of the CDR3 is TGTGCCAGCAGTTACGCCGGTGAAGCTTTCTTT.

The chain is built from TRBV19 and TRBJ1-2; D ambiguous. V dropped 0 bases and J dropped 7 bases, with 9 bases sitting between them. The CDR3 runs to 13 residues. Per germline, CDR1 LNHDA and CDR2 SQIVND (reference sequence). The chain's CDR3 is CASSIDPQSGYTF. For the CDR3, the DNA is TGTGCCAGTAGTATAGATCCCCAGTCTGGCTACACCTTC.

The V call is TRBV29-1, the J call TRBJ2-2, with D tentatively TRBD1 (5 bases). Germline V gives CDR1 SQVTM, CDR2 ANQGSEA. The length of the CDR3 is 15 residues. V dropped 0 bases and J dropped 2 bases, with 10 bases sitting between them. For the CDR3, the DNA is TGCAGCGTTGAAGATCGGCAGGGTAACACCGGGGAGCTGTTTTTT. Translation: CSVEDRQGNTGELFF.

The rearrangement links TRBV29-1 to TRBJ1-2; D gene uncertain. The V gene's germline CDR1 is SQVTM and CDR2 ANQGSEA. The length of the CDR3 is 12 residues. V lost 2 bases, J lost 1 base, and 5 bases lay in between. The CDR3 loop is CSVERGNYGYTF. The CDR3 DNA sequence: TGCAGCGTTGAACGGGGTAACTATGGCTACACCTTC.

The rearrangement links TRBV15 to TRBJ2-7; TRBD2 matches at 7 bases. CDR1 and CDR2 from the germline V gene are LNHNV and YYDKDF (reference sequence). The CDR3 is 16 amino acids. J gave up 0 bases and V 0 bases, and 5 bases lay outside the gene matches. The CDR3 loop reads CATSRESAGASYEQYF. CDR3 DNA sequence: TGTGCCACCAGCAGAGAATCGGCGGGAGCCTCCTACGAGCAGTACTTC.

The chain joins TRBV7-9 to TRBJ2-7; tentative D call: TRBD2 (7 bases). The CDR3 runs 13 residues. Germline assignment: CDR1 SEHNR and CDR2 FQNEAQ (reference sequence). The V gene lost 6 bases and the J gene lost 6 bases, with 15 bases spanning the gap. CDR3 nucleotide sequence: TGTGCCAGCAGGAACAGGGAGGGCACCGAGCAGTACTTC. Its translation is CASRNREGTEQYF.

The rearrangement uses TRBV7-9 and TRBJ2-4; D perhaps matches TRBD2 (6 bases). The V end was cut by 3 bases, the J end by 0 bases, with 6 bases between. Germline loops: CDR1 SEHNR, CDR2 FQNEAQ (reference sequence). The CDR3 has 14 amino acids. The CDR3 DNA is TGTGCCAGCAGCTTCGGGGGAGCCAAAAACATTCAGTACTTC. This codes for CASSFGGAKNIQYF.

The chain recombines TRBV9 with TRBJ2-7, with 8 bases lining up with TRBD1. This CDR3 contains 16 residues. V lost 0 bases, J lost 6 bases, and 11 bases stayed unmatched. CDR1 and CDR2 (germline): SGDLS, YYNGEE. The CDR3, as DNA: TGTGCCAGCAGCGTAGCTACCGGACAGGGTCAAAGCGAGCAGTACTTC. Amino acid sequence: CASSVATGQGQSEQYF.

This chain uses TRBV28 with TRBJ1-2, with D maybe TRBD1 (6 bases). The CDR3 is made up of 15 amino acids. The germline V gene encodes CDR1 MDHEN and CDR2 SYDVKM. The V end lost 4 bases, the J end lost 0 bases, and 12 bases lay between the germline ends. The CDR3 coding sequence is TGTGCCAGCAGTTACCCGGGGGGCTCTAACTATGGCTACACCTTC. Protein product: CASSYPGGSNYGYTF.

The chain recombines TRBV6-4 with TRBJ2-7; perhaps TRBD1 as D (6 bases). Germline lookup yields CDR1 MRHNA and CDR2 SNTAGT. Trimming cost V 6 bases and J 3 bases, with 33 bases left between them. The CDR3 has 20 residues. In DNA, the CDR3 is TGTGCCAGCAGCAGGATGACTGAACGATGGCCACCGGGACAACTCTACGAGCAGTACTTC. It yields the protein CASSRMTERWPPGQLYEQYF.

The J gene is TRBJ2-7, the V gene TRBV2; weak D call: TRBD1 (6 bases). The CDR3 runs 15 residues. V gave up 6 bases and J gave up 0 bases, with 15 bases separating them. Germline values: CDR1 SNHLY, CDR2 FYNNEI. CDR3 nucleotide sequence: TGTGCCAGCAGGCCAACAGGGAACCCCTCCTACGAGCAGTACTTC. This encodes CASRPTGNPSYEQYF.

For the CDR3, the DNA is TGTGCCAGCAGCGTTCGGACAGGGGCGGCCGGGGAGCTGTTTTTT. This gives the protein CASSVRTGAAGELFF. This rearrangement joins TRBV7-2 to TRBJ2-2; the match to TRBD1 covers 9 bases. The CDR3 is 15 residues long. With 5 bases clipped from V and 6 bases from J, the junction kept 7 bases outside the gene matches. Germline CDR1 reads SGHTA; CDR2 reads FQGNSA.

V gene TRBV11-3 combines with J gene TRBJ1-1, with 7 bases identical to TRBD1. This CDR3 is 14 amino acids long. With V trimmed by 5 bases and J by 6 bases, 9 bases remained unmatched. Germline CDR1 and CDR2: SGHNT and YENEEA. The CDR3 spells CASSQGQNSPEAFF. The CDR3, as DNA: TGTGCCAGCAGCCAGGGACAGAATTCCCCTGAAGCTTTCTTT.